Listed below are T cell receptor beta chains from one sample, sequenced in a study of neurological immune-mediated disorders. MiXCR was run by TCRdb on the 5' RACE reads, yielding one entry per CDR3 protein. Among tens of thousands of distinct CDR3 sequences, roughly 3.5% were seen once, and the ten largest hold roughly 2%. Sequencing was done on a sample of PBMCs. The receptors derive from a woman aged 45-65 years with multiple sclerosis. CDR3s include the opening cysteine and the closing phenylalanine or tryptophan. The order of the fields is clone size, V gene, J gene, D gene, CDR3 DNA, CDR3 protein. A D gene is named only where the DNA matches it firmly. Expanded clones get a size class; other rows say once, few or many, or leave the size out.

>many|TRBV7-6|TRBJ2-1|.
TGTGCCAGCAGCTTGGGGTTTCGGGATTACAATGAGCAGTTCTTC
CASSLGFRDYNEQFF
>many|TRBV11-2|TRBJ1-1|.
TGTGCCAGCAGCTTAGGAGAAACAAGGGCCACTGAAGCTTTCTTT
CASSLGETRATEAFF
>many|TRBV20-1|TRBJ2-7|TRBD2
TGCAGTGCTAGAATTTCTAGCGGGGCCTACGAGCAGTACTTC
CSARISSGAYEQYF
>many|TRBV7-9|TRBJ2-2|.
TGTGCCAGCAGCTTAAGCGGTGAGACCGGGGAGCTGTTTTTT
CASSLSGETGELFF
>many|TRBV5-1|TRBJ2-2|.
TGCGCCAGCAGCTTGGAGGCAGCTACCGGGGAGCTGTTTTTT
CASSLEAATGELFF
>many|TRBV7-2|TRBJ2-1|TRBD1
TGTGCCAGCAGCCGACAGGGGGGGTACAATGAGCAGTTCTTC
CASSRQGGYNEQFF
>many|TRBV20-1|TRBJ1-5|TRBD1
TGCAGTGCGGGACAGGGGGCTCGGCAGCCCCAGCATTTT
CSAGQGARQPQHF
>many|TRBV6-2/TRBV6-3|TRBJ1-1|.
TGTGCCAGCAGTTACAGGGTAGGCACTGAAGCTTTCTTT
CASSYRVGTEAFF
>.|TRBV12-3/TRBV12-4|TRBJ1-4|.
TGTGCCAGCAGGCTAGTCGGGGGCGATGAAAAACTGTTTTTT
CASRLVGGDEKLFF
>many|TRBV3-1|TRBJ2-1|.
TGTGCCAGCAGCCTAGGGTCCTACAATGAGCAGTTCTTC
CASSLGSYNEQFF
>many|TRBV3-1|TRBJ1-1|.
TGTGCCAGCAGGGGGGGACAGAACACTGAAGCTTTCTTT
CASRGGQNTEAFF
>.|TRBV15|TRBJ2-7|.
TGTGCCACCAGCAGAGTTGGCGGGACCGAGCAGTACTTC
CATSRVGGTEQYF
>many|TRBV24-1|TRBJ1-1|TRBD1
TGTGCCACCAGTGACCCTCGGACAGGGGGCACTGAAGCTTTCTTT
CATSDPRTGGTEAFF
>.|TRBV4-3|TRBJ2-5|TRBD2
TGCGCCAGTAGCGACTGGCGGGAGGGTATGGAGACCCAGTACTTC
CASSDWREGMETQYF
>many|TRBV5-1|TRBJ2-7|.
TGCGCCAGCAGCTTGGACAGGGACCGGTACGAGCAGTACTTC
CASSLDRDRYEQYF
>.|TRBV6-2/TRBV6-3|TRBJ1-1|.
TGTGCCAGCAGTTATGGGGGGGCACAGAACACTGAAGCTTTCTTT
CASSYGGAQNTEAFF
>many|TRBV29-1|TRBJ1-2|.
TGCAGCGTTGAAGCGGCGGATTATGGCTACACCTTC
CSVEAADYGYTF
>many|TRBV20-1|TRBJ2-7|TRBD1
TGCAGTGCTAGAGATGGCGAGGGGACAGGGGCCTACGAGCAGTACTTC
CSARDGEGTGAYEQYF
>.|TRBV10-1|TRBJ1-1|.
TGCGCCAGCAACAACACTGAAGCTTTCTTT
CASNNTEAFF
>many|TRBV20-1|TRBJ2-7|TRBD2
TGCAGTGCTAGGGGACTAGCGGGGGAGTACGAGCAGTACTTC
CSARGLAGEYEQYF
>many|TRBV20-1|TRBJ1-1|TRBD1
TGCAGTGCCCCCGGGACAGGGAGACCCACTGAAGCTTTCTTT
CSAPGTGRPTEAFF
>few|TRBV6-5|TRBJ2-7|TRBD2
TGTGCCAGCCGAGAATTAGCGGGAGTATCCTACGAGCAGTACTTC
CASRELAGVSYEQYF
>many|TRBV12-3/TRBV12-4|TRBJ1-1|.
TGTGCCAGCAGCTATACAACAGGCGGCACTGAAGCTTTCTTT
CASSYTTGGTEAFF
>.|TRBV11-2|TRBJ2-5|.
TGTGCCAGCAGCTTAGGGGGGCTAGAGCAAGAGACCCAGTACTTC
CASSLGGLEQETQYF
>many|TRBV6-5|TRBJ2-3|.
TGTGCCAGCGGCCGGGGGAGGGATACGCAGTATTTT
CASGRGRDTQYF
>many|TRBV24-1|TRBJ2-1|.
TGTGCCACCAGTGATTTGGGGGGTCAGGATGAGCAGTTCTTC
CATSDLGGQDEQFF
>many|TRBV27|TRBJ2-1|TRBD2
TGTGCCAGCAGTTTATCTTATGGGCTAGCGGGTGCCAATGAGCAGTTCTTC
CASSLSYGLAGANEQFF
>many|TRBV7-7|TRBJ2-2|.
TGTGCTAGCAGCTTAGTACTTGGACTCCCACCCGGGGAGCTGTTTTTT
CASSLVLGLPPGELFF
>many|TRBV20-1|TRBJ2-3|TRBD2
TGCAGTGCTTCGGGTATAGCGGGACCCAACGGCGATACGCAGTATTTT
CSASGIAGPNGDTQYF
>many|TRBV11-2|TRBJ2-7|.
TGTGCCAGCAGCTTAGAATCCTACGAGCAGTACTTC
CASSLESYEQYF
>many|TRBV15|TRBJ2-2|TRBD2
TGTGCCACCGGGACTAGCGATATAACCGGGGAGCTGTTTTTT
CATGTSDITGELFF
>many|TRBV7-2|TRBJ2-2|.
TGTGCCAGCAGCTTAGGTCGGCGAGGCACCGGGGAGCTGTTTTTT
CASSLGRRGTGELFF
>.|TRBV11-2|TRBJ2-1|.
TGTGCCAGCAGCCTTTTTCGGGACCCCTACAATGAGCAGTTCTTC
CASSLFRDPYNEQFF
>many|TRBV6-2/TRBV6-3|TRBJ2-3|TRBD1
TGTGCCAGCTCAGGGGGCTTAGATACGCAGTATTTT
CASSGGLDTQYF
>.|TRBV11-2|TRBJ2-5|TRBD2
TGTGCCAGCAGCCCTAGCGGGAGGGAGAACCAAGAGACCCAGTACTTC
CASSPSGRENQETQYF
>many|TRBV10-3|TRBJ1-1|.
TGTGCCATCAGTGAGCCCGTGGGGGCTGAAGCTTTCTTT
CAISEPVGAEAFF
>many|TRBV7-2|TRBJ1-6|TRBD1
TGTGCCAGCAGCTTAGGCGTTCAGGGGGCTCGGTCACCCCTCCACTTT
CASSLGVQGARSPLHF
>many|TRBV20-1|TRBJ2-1|TRBD1
TGCAGTTTCGACAGGGCCACGGACAATGAGCAGTTCTTC
CSFDRATDNEQFF
>many|TRBV6-6|TRBJ1-2|TRBD1
TGTGCCAGCAGTTTGGGACAGGGGAATGGCTACACCTTC
CASSLGQGNGYTF
>many|TRBV18|TRBJ2-5|.
TGTGCCAGCTCACAATCAGAGGTTGAGACCCAGTACTTC
CASSQSEVETQYF
>many|TRBV7-2|TRBJ1-6|TRBD1
TGTGCCAGCGGGGACAGGGGGAATAATTCACCCCTCCACTTT
CASGDRGNNSPLHF
>many|TRBV9|TRBJ2-7|TRBD2
TGTGCCAGCAGCGTTGGGAGGGCTAGCTCCTACGAGCAGTACTTC
CASSVGRASSYEQYF
>many|TRBV4-3|TRBJ2-7|.
TGCGCCAGCAGCCAAGTTCCAGGGGGGGAGCAGTACTTC
CASSQVPGGEQYF
>many|TRBV27|TRBJ2-5|.
TGTGCCAGCAGTCACTCCGGGACCGAGGGAGAGACCCAGTACTTC
CASSHSGTEGETQYF
>few|TRBV27|TRBJ2-1|TRBD2
TGTGCCAGCAGTAGGACTAGCGGGATTATGATCTTC
CASSRTSGIMIF
>many|TRBV20-1|TRBJ2-4|TRBD2
TGCAGTGCAAAGACTAGCGGGAGACTGGAAAACATTCAGTACTTC
CSAKTSGRLENIQYF
>many|TRBV12-3/TRBV12-4|TRBJ2-2|TRBD2
TGTGCCAGCAGCGGACTAGCGGGATACACCGGGGAGCTGTTTTTT
CASSGLAGYTGELFF
>many|TRBV12-3/TRBV12-4|TRBJ1-1|.
TGTGCCAGCAGTTTTGGTGGGGATTTGAACACTGAAGCTTTCTTT
CASSFGGDLNTEAFF